The clone carrying this TCR beta chain was detected ten times or more. What it binds is not known. Quantitative 5'-RACE with molecular barcodes generated TCR beta libraries. MiXCR, applied by TCRdb to the 5' RACE reads, yields one record per CDR3 protein. The sample contains some 200,000 distinct CDR3 sequences, 20% to 30% of which appear only once. This specimen comes from a study of CD8 T cells in ankylosing spondylitis. General observations from the study: As reported, disease-linked clones showed significant enrichment in matched ankylosing spondylitis synovial fluid. Reactive arthritis synovial fluid and blood previously showed some of these motif variants. Typical of ankylosing spondylitis blood, it appeared, was a TCR beta motif of eight highly homologous variants.

The receptor comes from a male donor with ankylosing spondylitis or in good health (not recorded which). Material for sequencing was blood, either unsorted or a sorted T cell fraction (not recorded which).

The CDR3 is CASSPGQGGAHYNEQFF. CDR3 bases: TGTGCCAGCAGCCCCGGACAGGGGGGCGCCCATTACAATGAGCAGTTCTTC. The V gene is TRBV14, the J gene TRBJ2-1; 10 bases fit TRBD1. Germline V CDR1 and CDR2: SGHDN, FVKESK. With 4 bases clipped from V and 4 bases from J, the junction kept 10 bases outside the gene matches. CDR3 length equals 17 residues.